This entry lists 10 T cell receptor beta chains sequenced from one sample in a study of beta chain features in type 1 diabetes. The study, taken as a whole, reports: Shortening of TCRB CDR3s, moderate but significant, appeared in all four CD4+ subsets of Type 1 diabetes patients.

The study reverse transcribed the entire isolated RNA, so it sequenced expressed TCRB transcripts. The protocol was immunoSEQ multiplex PCR, while the TCRdb copy is restricted to in-frame clones and leaves out a portion. This repertoire shows nearly 700,000 clones, under 15% found once; its top ten account for 0.022%. These receptors' targets are unknown. The sequenced sample was naive CD4+ T cells from blood. The receptors come from a man between 18 and 35 years old with type 1 diabetes.

This clone has ten or more counts. The chain joins TRBV7-2 to TRBJ2-7; TRBD1 might be the D (5 bases). The length of the CDR3 is 11 residues. Per germline, CDR1 SGHTA and CDR2 FQGNSA. V was shortened by 7 bases and J by 1 base, with 5 bases between the two germline ends. Written as DNA, the CDR3 is TGTGCCAGCACAGGGTCCTACGAGCAGTACTTC. This codes for CASTGSYEQYF.

This chain uses TRBV5-4 with TRBJ2-5, with D unclear. CDR1 and CDR2 (germline): SGHNT, YYREEE (reference sequence). The CDR3 sequence is 13 residues long. With 2 bases removed from V and 2 bases from J, the gap between germline ends came to 7 bases. The CDR3 sequence: CASSLVAQETQYF. The CDR3 DNA reads as TGTGCCAGCAGCTTAGTAGCTCAAGAGACCCAGTACTTC.

This rearrangement joins TRBV7-2 to TRBJ2-7, with no clear D. Germline assignment: CDR1 SGHTA and CDR2 FQGNSA. The CDR3 sequence is 14 residues long. Trimming pared 7 bases from V and 1 base from J, leaving 14 bases between. The CDR3 spells CASTVMGSSYEQYF. In DNA, the CDR3 is TGTGCCAGCACTGTGATGGGCTCTTCCTACGAGCAGTACTTC.

This clone was detected only a few times. The same CDR3 also results from other DNA sequences found in this sample. V usage is TRBV30 and J usage is TRBJ1-5; tentatively, D is TRBD1 (5 bases). The CDR3 has 12 amino acids. Germline lookup yields CDR1 GTSNPN and CDR2 SVGIG (reference sequence). V dropped 1 base and J dropped 5 bases, with 6 bases sitting between them. CDR3 residues: CAWSGGDQPQHF. As DNA, the CDR3 is TGTGCCTGGAGTGGGGGGGATCAGCCCCAGCATTTT.

The rearrangement joins TRBV29-1 to TRBJ2-5; a weak D match, TRBD1 (6 bases). The CDR3 has 13 amino acids. V was trimmed by 6 bases and J by 5 bases, leaving 16 bases between them. CDR1 and CDR2 from the germline V gene are SQVTM and ANQGSEA. CDR3 sequence reads: CSVAQGQRETQYF. DNA for the CDR3: TGCAGCGTCGCGCAGGGACAACGGGAGACCCAGTACTTC.

This clone appeared a few times. The rearrangement uses TRBV29-1 and TRBJ1-2, with D perhaps matching TRBD1 (6 bases). V lost 7 bases, J lost 1 base, and 13 bases lay in between. CDR3 size: 13 residues. Germline values: CDR1 SQVTM, CDR2 ANQGSEA. This CDR3 reads CSGVGADNYGYTF. CDR3 coding DNA: TGCAGCGGCGTGGGGGCGGATAACTATGGCTACACCTTC.

The chain couples TRBV5-1 to TRBJ2-3; D could derive from TRBD1 or TRBD2 (5 bases each). This CDR3 has 16 residues. The germline V and J ends were trimmed by 3 bases and 2 bases, with 16 bases remaining between them. Germline V lookup: CDR1 SGHRS, CDR2 YFSETQ. Written as DNA, the CDR3 is TGCGCCAGCAGCTCAAACCCCCGGGACGCCACAGATACGCAGTATTTT. This gives the protein CASSSNPRDATDTQYF.

The table lists this clone with a few counts. The V call is TRBV2, the J call TRBJ2-3; D might be TRBD2 (5 bases). The germline gives CDR1 SNHLY, CDR2 FYNNEI. The V gene lost 5 bases and the J gene lost 8 bases, with 26 bases spanning the gap. This CDR3 region has 17 residues. The CDR3: CASSPNLISISSGTQYF. In DNA, the CDR3 is TGTGCCAGCAGTCCAAACCTCATTTCGATATCAAGCGGTACGCAGTATTTT.

The CDR3 region has the DNA TGTGCCAGCTTGCTCGGGACAGGGGGAGATACGCAGTATTTT. This codes for CASLLGTGGDTQYF. The V call is TRBV28, the J call TRBJ2-3; 11 nucleotides align to TRBD1. The trim removed 8 bases at V and 5 bases at J, leaving 6 bases unmatched. Germline CDR1 reads MDHEN; CDR2 reads SYDVKM. The CDR3 has 14 amino acids.

The chain joins TRBV4-2 to TRBJ1-3; weak D call: TRBD1 (5 bases). The CDR3 loop spans 16 amino acids. V shed 0 bases and J shed 0 bases, with 9 bases lying between them. Germline CDR1 LGHNA, CDR2 YNFKEQ. CDR3 nucleotide sequence: TGTGCCAGCAGCCAAGAGGGCAGGGACTCTGGAAACACCATATATTTT. Translating gives CASSQEGRDSGNTIYF.